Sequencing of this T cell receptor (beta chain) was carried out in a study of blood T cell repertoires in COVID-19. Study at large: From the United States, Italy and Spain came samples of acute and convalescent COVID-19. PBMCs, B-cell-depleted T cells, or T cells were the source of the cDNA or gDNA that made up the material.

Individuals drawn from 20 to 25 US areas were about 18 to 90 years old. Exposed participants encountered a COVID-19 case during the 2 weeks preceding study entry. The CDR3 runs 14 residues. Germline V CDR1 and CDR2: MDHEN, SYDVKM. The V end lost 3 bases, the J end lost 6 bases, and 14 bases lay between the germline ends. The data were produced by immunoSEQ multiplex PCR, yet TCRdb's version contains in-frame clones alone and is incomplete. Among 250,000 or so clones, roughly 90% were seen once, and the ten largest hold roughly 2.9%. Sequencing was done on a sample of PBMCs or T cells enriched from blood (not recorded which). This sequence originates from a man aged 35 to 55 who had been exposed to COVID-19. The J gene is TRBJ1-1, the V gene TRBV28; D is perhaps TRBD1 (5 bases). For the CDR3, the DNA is TGTGCCAGCAGTTTCTCGGTTTGGGGGGCTGAAGCTTTCTTT. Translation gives CASSFSVWGAEAFF.